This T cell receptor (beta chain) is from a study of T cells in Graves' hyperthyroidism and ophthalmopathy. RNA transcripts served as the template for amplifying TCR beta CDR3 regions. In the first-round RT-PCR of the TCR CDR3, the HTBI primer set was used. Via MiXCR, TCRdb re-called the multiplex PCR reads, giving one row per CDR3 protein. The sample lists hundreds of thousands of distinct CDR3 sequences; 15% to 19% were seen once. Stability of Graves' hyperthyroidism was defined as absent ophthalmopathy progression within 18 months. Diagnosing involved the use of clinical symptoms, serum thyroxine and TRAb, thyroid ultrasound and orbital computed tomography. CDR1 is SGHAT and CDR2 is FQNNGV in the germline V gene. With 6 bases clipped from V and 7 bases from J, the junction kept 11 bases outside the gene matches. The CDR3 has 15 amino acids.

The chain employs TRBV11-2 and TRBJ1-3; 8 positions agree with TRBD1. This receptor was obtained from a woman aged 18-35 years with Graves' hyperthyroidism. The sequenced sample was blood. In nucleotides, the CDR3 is TGTGCCAGCAGGAGCATTCAGGGGGCGTTCAACACCATATATTTT. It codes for CASRSIQGAFNTIYF.